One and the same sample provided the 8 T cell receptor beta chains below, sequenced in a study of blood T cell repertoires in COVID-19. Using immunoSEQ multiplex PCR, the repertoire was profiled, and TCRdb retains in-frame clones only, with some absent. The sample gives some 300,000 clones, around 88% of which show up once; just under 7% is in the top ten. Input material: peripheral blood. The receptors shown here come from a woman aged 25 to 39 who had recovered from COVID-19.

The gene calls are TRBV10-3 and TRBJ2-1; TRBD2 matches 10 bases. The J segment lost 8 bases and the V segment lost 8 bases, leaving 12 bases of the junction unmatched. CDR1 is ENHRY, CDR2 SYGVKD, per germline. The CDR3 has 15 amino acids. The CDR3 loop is CAIGLAGGLRDEQFF. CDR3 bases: TGTGCCATCGGTTTAGCGGGGGGCCTTAGGGATGAGCAGTTCTTC.

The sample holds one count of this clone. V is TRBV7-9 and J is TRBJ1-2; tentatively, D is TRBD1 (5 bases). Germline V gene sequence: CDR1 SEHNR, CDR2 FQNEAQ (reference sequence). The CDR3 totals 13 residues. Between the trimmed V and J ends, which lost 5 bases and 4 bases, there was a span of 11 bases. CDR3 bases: TGTGCCAGCAGCGTCACAGGAGCCTATGGCTACACCTTC. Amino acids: CASSVTGAYGYTF. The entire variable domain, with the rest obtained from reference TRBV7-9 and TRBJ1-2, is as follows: DTGVSQNPRHKITKRGQNVTFRCDPISEHNRLYWYRQTLGQGPEFLTYFQNEAQLEKSRLLSDRFSAERPKGSFSTLEIQRTEQGDSAMYLCASSVTGAYGYTFGSGTRLTVV.

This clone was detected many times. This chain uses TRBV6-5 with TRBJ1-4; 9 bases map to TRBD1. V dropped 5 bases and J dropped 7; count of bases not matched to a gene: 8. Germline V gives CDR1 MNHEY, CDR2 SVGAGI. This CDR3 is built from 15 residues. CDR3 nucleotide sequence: TGTGCCAGCAGTATTACCGGGACAGGGTCTGAAAAACTGTTTTTT. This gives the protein CASSITGTGSEKLFF.

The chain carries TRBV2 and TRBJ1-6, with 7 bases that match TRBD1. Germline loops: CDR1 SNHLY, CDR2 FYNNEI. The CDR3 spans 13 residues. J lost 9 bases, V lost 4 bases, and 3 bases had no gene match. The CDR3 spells CASSGRGISPLHF. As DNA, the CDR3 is TGTGCCAGCAGTGGCAGGGGGATTTCACCCCTCCACTTT. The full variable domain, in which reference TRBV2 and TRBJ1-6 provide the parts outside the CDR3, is EPEVTQTPSHQVTQMGQEVILRCVPISNHLYFYWYRQILGQKVEFLVSFYNNEISEKSEIFDDQFSVERPDGSNFTLKIRSTKLEDSAMYFCASSGRGISPLHFGNGTRLTVT.

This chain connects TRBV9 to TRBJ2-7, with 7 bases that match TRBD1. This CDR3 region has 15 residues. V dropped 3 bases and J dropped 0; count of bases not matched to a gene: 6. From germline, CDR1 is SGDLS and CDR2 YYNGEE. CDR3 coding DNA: TGTGCCAGCAGCGGGACAGGACTGTACTCCTACGAGCAGTACTTC. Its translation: CASSGTGLYSYEQYF.

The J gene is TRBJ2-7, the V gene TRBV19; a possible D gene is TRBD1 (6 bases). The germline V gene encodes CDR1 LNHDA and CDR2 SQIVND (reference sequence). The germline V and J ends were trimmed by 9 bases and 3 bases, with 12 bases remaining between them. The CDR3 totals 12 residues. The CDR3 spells CASRGQYYEQYF. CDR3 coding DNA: TGTGCCAGCCGGGGACAATACTACGAGCAGTACTTC.

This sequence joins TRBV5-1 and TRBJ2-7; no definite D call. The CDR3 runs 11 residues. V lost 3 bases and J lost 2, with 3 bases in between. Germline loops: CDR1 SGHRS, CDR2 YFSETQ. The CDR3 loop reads CASSSAYEQYF. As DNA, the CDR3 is TGCGCCAGCAGCTCCGCCTACGAGCAGTACTTC. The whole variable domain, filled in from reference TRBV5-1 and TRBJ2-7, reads KAGVTQTPRYLIKTRGQQVTLSCSPISGHRSVSWYQQTPGQGLQFLFEYFSETQRNKGNFPGRFSGRQFSNSRSEMNVSTLELGDSALYLCASSSAYEQYFGPGTRLTVT.

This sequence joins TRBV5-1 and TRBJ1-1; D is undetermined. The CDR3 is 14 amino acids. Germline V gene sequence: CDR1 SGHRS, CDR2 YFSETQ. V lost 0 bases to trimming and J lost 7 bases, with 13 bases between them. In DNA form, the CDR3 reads TGCGCCAGCAGCTTGGAGGCAGGCGCGCGTGAAGCTTTCTTT. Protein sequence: CASSLEAGAREAFF.